The source of this T cell receptor beta chain is a study of CD8 T cells in Susac syndrome. There are 19 residues in the CDR3. Trimming pared 6 bases from V and 0 bases from J, leaving 21 bases between. Roughly 0.45 to 1 ug RNA was reverse transcribed with random hexamers. TCRdb processed the immunoSEQ multiplex PCR reads anew with MiXCR; each CDR3 protein has one entry. The sample holds about 200,000 distinct CDR3 sequences, more than 85% seen once. The sequenced material came from CD4+ T cells from PBMCs. The source is a human donor with Susac syndrome. This sequence joins TRBV12-3 or TRBV12-4 and TRBJ1-6; weak D call: TRBD1 (6 bases). The CDR3: CASSRTPGQLSSYNSPLHF. The CDR3 coding sequence is TGTGCCAGCAGCCGCACCCCGGGACAACTGAGCTCCTATAATTCACCCCTCCACTTT.